This T cell receptor (beta chain) originates from a study of blood T cell repertoires in COVID-19. Study information: Samples representing acute and convalescent COVID-19 were sourced from the United States, Italy and Spain.

Participant-given clinical history determined each cohort assignment. In Cohort 3, a recovered donor had either two negative PCRs, clearance, or symptom resolution. Remarks on this clone: A junction boundary mismatches the germline segment, possibly from a read error.

As originally analysed: The assay estimated nucleated cells by amplifying reference gene primers. Clones were sequenced by immunoSEQ multiplex PCR, and TCRdb holds only the in-frame ones, with some missing. That table furnishes V, J and clone size, whereas the DNA furnished D and trimming. Seen here are 240,000 or so clones, 85% to 90% observed once, and the top ten hold roughly 9%. The germline gives CDR1 LNHDA, CDR2 SQIVND (reference sequence). The CDR3 runs to 13 residues. The chain is built from TRBV19 and TRBJ1-1, with D unclear. This receptor was obtained from a man between 35 and 55 years old who had recovered from COVID-19. Sequenced material: PBMCs or T cells enriched from blood (not recorded which). Here the CDR3 reads CASGMVRVTEAFF. CDR3 sequence (DNA): TGTGCCAGTGGTATGGTTCGCGTCACTGAAGCTTTCTTT.